The clone carrying this TCR beta chain was found once. Its antigen is as yet unknown. The ends lost 0 bases at V and 3 bases at J; junction bases unmatched: 7. Germline CDR1 reads LGHNT; CDR2 reads FRNRAP. The CDR3 has 17 residues. Nominally healthy donors provided the samples, though records likely missed some immune exposures. This entry comes from a study of cytomegalovirus exposure and HLA in healthy donors. Regarding the study as a whole: In a later analysis, at a false discovery rate of 0.05, under 20,000 TCR beta sequences were associated with HLA alleles.

60 Vbeta and 13 Jbeta primers were used in PCR. Using immunoSEQ multiplex PCR, the repertoire was profiled, and TCRdb retains in-frame clones only, with some absent. The sample yields around 190,000 clones, roughly 78% seen once. The chain uses TRBV12-5 and TRBJ2-7; 11 nucleotides line up with TRBD2. The specimen sequenced was PBMCs. The TCR was taken from a woman aged 25 to 45 in good health and CMV-seropositive. CDR3 coding DNA: TGTGCTAGTGGTTTGGTAGTAAGACTAGCGGGAAGCTACGAGCAGTACTTC. Its translation is CASGLVVRLAGSYEQYF.